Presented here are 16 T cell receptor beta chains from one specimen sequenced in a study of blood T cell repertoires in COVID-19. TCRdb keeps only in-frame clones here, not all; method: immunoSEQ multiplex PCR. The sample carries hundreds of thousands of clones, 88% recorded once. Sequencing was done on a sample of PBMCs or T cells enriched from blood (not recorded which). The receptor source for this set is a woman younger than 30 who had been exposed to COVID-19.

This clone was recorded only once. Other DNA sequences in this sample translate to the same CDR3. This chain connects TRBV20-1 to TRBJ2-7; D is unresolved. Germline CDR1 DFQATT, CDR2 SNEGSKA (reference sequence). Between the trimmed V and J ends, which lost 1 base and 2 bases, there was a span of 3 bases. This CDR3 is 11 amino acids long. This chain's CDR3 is CSARGTYEQYF. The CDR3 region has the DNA TGCAGTGCTAGAGGTACCTACGAGCAGTACTTC.

DNA for the CDR3: TGCGCCAGCAGCCAAGTTCCTACCCGTTCCACTAACACCGGGGAGCTGTTTTTT. The encoded protein is CASSQVPTRSTNTGELFF. The chain employs TRBV4-1 and TRBJ2-2; D is ambiguous. The ends were cut back, 1 base at V and 2 bases at J, with 17 bases in the middle. The CDR3 runs to 18 residues. Germline CDR1 is MGHRA and CDR2 is YSYEKL.

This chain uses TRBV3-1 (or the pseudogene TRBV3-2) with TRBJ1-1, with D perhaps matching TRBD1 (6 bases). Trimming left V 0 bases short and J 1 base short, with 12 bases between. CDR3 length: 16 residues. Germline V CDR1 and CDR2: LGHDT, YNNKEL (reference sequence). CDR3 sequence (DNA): TGTGCCAGCAGCCAAGATCATCAGGGGACGAACACTGAAGCTTTCTTT. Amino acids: CASSQDHQGTNTEAFF.

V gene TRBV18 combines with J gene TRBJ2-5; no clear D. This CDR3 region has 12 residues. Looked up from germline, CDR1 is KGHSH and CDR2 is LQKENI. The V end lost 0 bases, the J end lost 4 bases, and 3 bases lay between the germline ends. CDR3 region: CASSPPGETQYF. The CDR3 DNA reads TGTGCCAGCTCACCACCCGGAGAGACCCAGTACTTC.

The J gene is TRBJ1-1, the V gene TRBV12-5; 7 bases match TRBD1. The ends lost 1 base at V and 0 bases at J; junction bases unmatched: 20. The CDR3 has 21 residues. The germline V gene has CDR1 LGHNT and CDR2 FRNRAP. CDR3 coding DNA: TGTGCTAGTGGTTTGGACCGACAGGGTTCACATGAAAGATTCATGAACACTGAAGCTTTCTTT. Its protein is CASGLDRQGSHERFMNTEAFF.

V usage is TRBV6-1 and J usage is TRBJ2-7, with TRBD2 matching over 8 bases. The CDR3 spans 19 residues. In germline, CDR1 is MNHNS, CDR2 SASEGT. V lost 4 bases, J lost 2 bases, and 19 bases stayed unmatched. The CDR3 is CASSGRGGVPSGSTYEQYF. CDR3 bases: TGTGCCAGCAGTGGCCGGGGGGGGGTACCAAGCGGGAGCACCTACGAGCAGTACTTC.

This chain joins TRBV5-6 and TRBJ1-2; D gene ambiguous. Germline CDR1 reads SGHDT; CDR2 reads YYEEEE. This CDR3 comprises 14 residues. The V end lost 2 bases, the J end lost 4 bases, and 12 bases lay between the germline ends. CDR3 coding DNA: TGTGCCAGCAGCTTTAGACAAGGAGGCTATGGCTACACCTTC. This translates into CASSFRQGGYGYTF. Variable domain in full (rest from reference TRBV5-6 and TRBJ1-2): DAGVTQSPTHLIKTRGQQVTLRCSPKSGHDTVSWYQQALGQGPQFIFQYYEEEERQRGNFPDRFSGHQFPNYSSELNVNALLLGDSALYLCASSFRQGGYGYTFGSGTRLTVV.

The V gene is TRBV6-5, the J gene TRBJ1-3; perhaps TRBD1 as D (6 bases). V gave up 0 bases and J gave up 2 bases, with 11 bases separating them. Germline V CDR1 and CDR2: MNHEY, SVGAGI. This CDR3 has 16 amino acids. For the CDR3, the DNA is TGTGCCAGCAGTTACTCAGGTAGACAGGCTGGAAACACCATATATTTT. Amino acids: CASSYSGRQAGNTIYF.

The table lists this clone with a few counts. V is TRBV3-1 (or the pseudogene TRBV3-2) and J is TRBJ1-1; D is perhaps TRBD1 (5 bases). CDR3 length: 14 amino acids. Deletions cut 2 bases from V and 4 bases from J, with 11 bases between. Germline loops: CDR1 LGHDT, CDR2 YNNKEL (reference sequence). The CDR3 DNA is TGTGCCAGCAGCCAACTTACAGGCACCACTGAAGCTTTCTTT. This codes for CASSQLTGTTEAFF.

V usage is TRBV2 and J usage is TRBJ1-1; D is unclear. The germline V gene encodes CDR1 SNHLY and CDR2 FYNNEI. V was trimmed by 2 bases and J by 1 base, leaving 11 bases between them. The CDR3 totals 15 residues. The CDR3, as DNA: TGTGCCAGCAGTGAATTTCACTCAGGGAACACTGAAGCTTTCTTT. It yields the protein CASSEFHSGNTEAFF.

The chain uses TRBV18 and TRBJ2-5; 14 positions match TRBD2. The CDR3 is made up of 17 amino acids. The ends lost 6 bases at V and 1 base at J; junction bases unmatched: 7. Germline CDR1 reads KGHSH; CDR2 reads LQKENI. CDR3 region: CASSGTSGGPSQETQYF. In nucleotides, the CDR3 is TGTGCCAGCTCGGGGACTAGCGGGGGTCCAAGCCAAGAGACCCAGTACTTC.

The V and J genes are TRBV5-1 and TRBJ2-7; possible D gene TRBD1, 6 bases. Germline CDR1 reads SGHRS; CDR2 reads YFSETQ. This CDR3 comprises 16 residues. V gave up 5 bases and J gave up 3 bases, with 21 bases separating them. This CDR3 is CASSSTGWAQNYEQYF. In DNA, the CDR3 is TGCGCCAGCAGTTCTACAGGGTGGGCCCAAAACTACGAGCAGTACTTC.

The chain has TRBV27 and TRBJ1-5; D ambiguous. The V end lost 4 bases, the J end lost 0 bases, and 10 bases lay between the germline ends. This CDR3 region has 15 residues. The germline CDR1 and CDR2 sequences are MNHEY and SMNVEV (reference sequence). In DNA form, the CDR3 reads TGTGCCAGCAGTTACAACGCTTTTAGCAATCAGCCCCAGCATTTT. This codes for CASSYNAFSNQPQHF.

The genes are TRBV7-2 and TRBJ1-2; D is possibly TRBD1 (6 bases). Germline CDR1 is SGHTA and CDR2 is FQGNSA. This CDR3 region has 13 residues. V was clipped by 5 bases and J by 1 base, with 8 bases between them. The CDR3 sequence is CASSGQLNYGYTF. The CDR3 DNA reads TGTGCCAGCAGCGGACAGCTTAACTATGGCTACACCTTC.

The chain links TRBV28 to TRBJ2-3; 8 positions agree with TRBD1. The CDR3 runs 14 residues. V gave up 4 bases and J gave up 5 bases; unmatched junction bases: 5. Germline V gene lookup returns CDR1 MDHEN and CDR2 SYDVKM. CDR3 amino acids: CASSSGQVGDTQYF. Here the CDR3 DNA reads TGTGCCAGCAGTTCGGGACAGGTCGGAGATACGCAGTATTTT.

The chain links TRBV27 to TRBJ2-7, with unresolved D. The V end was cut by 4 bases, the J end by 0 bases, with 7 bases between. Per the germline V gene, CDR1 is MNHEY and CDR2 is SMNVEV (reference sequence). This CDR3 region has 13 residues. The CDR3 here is CASSYQFSYEQYF. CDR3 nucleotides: TGTGCCAGCAGTTATCAATTCTCCTACGAGCAGTACTTC.